This is a list of T cell receptor beta chains from one sample in a study of shared clonotypes between healthy human individuals. Profiled with immunoSEQ multiplex PCR; TCRdb holds only in-frame clones, not every one. The data show around 2,000,000 clones, approximately 95% seen once. Material: naive CD8+ T cells sorted from blood. Receptors were obtained from a young man in good health. Each CDR3 is given without its conserved first and last residue. Not all rows give a size; the values are once, few, many and, for expanded clones, a class.

abundance | v_gene | CDR3aa
once | TRBV2 | ASSWGSSYEQY
. | TRBV29-1 | SVEGWDLLAGTQAYNEQF
. | TRBV7-9 | ASSLDRTGYT
. | TRBV6-5 | ASSYQAAGVKDTQY
. | TRBV5-6 | ASSLRPAMISNQPQH
. | TRBV25-1 | ASSEGQGNTEAF
. | TRBV13 | ASSWNRGRSYEQY
. | TRBV4-3 | ASSQVLAGFNEQF
. | TRBV2 | ASSDTRADSPLH
. | TRBV2 | ASSEEGLAASTDTQY
. | TRBV7-9 | ASSYGVNEQY
. | TRBV4-1 | ASSQHSGSLSYEQY
. | TRBV5-4 | ASSQQGPYTEAF
. | TRBV4-3 | ASSGIFGDTQY
. | TRBV5-6 | ASSFDLAGDQETQY
. | TRBV12-5 | ASAPFETPTLYEQY
. | TRBV2 | ASKQGLMNTEAF
. | TRBV30 | AWSAGWGDQPQH
. | TRBV11-2 | ASSLRTGGHTGELF
. | TRBV7-8 | ASSLVSGQGGGTDTQY
. | TRBV30 | AWSPQGRSQPQH
. | TRBV2 | ASSDAGGSRDEQF
few | TRBV30 | AWSFSQGANSPLH
. | TRBV27 | ASSLVGGDSPLH
. | TRBV13 | ASSRDPQETQY
once | TRBV4-1 | ASSQQGSNYGYT
. | TRBV5-1 | ASSFTGPGDNEQF
. | TRBV6-4 | ASSAVGPPSYNEQF
. | TRBV4-1 | ASSQVLQGNYNEQF
. | TRBV29-1 | SVEKQGSYEQY
. | TRBV30 | AWSVPLSSGNTIY
. | TRBV5-1 | AREAGGNQPQH
. | TRBV7-9 | ASSSTGGPYEQY
. | TRBV29-1 | SVHVGGEQY
. | TRBV6-6 | ASSYSGTGELF
. | TRBV6-6 | ASSLAGGPEQF
. | TRBV7-9 | ASSPTTGGDANYGYT
. | TRBV27 | ASSLGEKLF